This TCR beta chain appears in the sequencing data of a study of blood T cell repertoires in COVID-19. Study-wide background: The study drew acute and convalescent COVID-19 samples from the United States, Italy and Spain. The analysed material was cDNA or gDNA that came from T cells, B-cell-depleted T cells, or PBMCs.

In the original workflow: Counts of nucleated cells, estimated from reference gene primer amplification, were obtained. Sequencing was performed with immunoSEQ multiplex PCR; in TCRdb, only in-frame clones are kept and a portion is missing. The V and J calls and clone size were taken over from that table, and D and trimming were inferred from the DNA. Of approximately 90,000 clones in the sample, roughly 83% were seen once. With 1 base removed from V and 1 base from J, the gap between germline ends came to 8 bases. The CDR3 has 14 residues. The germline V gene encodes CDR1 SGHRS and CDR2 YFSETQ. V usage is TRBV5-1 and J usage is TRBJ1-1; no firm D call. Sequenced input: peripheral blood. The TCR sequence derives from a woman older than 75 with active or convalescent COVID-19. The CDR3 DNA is TGCGCCAGCAGCTTGTCGGCAGGGAACACTGAAGCTTTCTTT. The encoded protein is CASSLSAGNTEAFF.